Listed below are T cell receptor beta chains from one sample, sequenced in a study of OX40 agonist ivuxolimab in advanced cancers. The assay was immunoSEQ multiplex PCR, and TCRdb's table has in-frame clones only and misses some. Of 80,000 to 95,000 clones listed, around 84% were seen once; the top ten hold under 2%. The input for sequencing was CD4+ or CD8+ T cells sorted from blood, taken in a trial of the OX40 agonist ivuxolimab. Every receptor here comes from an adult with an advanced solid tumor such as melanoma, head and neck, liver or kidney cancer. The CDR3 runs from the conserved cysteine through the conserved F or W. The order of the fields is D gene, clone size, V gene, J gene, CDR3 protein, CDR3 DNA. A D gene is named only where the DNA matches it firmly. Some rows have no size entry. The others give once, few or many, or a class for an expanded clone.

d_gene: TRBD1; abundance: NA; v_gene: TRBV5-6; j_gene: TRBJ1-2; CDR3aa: CASSYPPGQQNYGYTF; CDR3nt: TGTGCCAGCAGCTATCCTCCGGGACAGCAAAACTATGGCTACACCTTC
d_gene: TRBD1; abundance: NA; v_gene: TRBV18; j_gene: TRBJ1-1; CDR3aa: CASSPRTGGDTEAFF; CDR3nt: TGTGCCAGCTCACCGCGGACAGGGGGGGACACTGAAGCTTTCTTT
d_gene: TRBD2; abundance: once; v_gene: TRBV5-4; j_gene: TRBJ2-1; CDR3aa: CASSSGLAGGQREQFF; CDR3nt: TGTGCCAGCAGCTCCGGACTAGCGGGGGGGCAACGTGAGCAGTTCTTC
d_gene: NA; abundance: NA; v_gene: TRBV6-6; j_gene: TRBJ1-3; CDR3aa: CASSGGGDTIYF; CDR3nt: TGTGCCAGCAGCGGCGGCGGAGACACCATATATTTT
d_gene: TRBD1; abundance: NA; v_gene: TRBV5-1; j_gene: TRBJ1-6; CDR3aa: CASSTGTGPNSPLHF; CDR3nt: TGCGCCAGCAGCACCGGGACAGGACCTAATTCACCCCTCCACTTT
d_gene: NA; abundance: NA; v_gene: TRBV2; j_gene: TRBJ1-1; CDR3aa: CASSDLLNTEAFF; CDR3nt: TGTGCCAGCAGTGACCTCTTGAACACTGAAGCTTTCTTT
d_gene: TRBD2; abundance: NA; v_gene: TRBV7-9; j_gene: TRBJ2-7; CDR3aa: CASSSLGGREGEQYF; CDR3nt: TGTGCCAGCAGCTCGCTCGGGGGGCGGGAGGGCGAGCAGTACTTC
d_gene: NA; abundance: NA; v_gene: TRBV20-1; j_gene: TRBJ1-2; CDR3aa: CSASRGYGYTF; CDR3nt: TGCAGTGCTAGTCGAGGCTATGGCTACACCTTC
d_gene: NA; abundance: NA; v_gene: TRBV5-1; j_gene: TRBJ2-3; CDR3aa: CASKMDRSTDTQYF; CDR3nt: TGCGCCAGTAAGATGGACAGAAGCACAGATACGCAGTATTTT
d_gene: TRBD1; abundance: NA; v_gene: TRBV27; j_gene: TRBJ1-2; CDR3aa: CASSLQGGLYGYTF; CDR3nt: TGTGCCAGCAGTTTACAGGGGGGGCTCTATGGCTACACCTTC
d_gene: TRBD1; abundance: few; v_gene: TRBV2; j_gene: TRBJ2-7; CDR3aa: CASSFQGAVGEQYF; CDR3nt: TGTGCCAGCAGTTTTCAGGGGGCTGTTGGCGAGCAGTACTTC
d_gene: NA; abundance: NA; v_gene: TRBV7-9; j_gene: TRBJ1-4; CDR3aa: CASSFLLGQGLNEKLFF; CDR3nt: TGTGCCAGCAGCTTTCTATTGGGGCAGGGGCTTAATGAAAAACTGTTTTTT
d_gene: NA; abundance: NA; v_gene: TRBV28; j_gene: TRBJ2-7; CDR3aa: CASSFGRSYEQYF; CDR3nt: TGTGCCAGCAGTTTTGGCAGAAGCTACGAGCAGTACTTC
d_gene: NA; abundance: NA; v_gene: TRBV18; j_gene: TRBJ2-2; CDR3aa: CASSPPYPTGELFF; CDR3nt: TGTGCCAGCTCACCACCGTATCCGACCGGGGAGCTGTTTTTT
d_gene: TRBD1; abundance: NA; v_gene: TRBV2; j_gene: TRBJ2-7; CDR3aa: CATDRDSYEQYF; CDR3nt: TGTGCCACCGACAGGGACTCCTACGAGCAGTACTTC
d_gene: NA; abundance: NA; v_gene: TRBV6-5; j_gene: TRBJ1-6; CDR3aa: CASRAIDYSPLHF; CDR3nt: TGTGCCAGCAGGGCCATCGACTATTCACCCCTCCACTTT
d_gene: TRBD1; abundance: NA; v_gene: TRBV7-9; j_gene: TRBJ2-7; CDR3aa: CASSPAGGSAIEQYF; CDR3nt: TGTGCCAGCAGCCCGGCAGGGGGCTCTGCGATCGAGCAGTACTTC
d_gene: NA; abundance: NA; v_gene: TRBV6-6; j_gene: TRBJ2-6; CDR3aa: CASSYSTRSGANVLTF; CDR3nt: TGTGCCAGCAGTTACTCGACCCGCTCTGGGGCCAACGTCCTGACTTTC